The 6 T cell receptor beta chains reported below all come from one sample, sequenced in a study of shared clonotypes between healthy human individuals. CD45RO-negative, CCR7-selected cells formed the naive CD8 fraction, which excluded terminally differentiated effector memory CD45RA+ cells. Assay: immunoSEQ multiplex PCR; the TCRdb copy retains only in-frame clones and omits some. The sample yields 700,000 to 950,000 clones, 96% seen once. Input material: naive CD8+ T cells sorted from blood. The receptor source for this set is a man aged 25 to 45 in good health.

In its sample, this clone was seen once. The chain recombines TRBV29-1 with TRBJ2-7, with 16 bases aligning to TRBD2. The CDR3 has 16 amino acids. CDR1 is SQVTM, CDR2 ANQGSEA, per germline. J was trimmed by 5 bases and V by 5 bases; bases with no gene match: 9. The chain's CDR3 is CSVKPGLAGGRDEQYF. The CDR3 nucleotides read TGCAGCGTTAAACCGGGACTAGCGGGAGGGCGGGACGAGCAGTACTTC.

The chain carries TRBV28 and TRBJ1-1; D unresolved. Trimming removed 6 bases from V and 2 bases from J, with 19 bases in between. In germline, CDR1 is MDHEN, CDR2 SYDVKM. The CDR3 loop spans 16 amino acids. For the CDR3, the DNA is TGTGCCAGCAGCCCCACCCCCCGGCGGTTAAACACTGAAGCTTTCTTT. It yields the protein CASSPTPRRLNTEAFF.

The gene calls are TRBV6-1 and TRBJ2-3, with D possibly matching TRBD1 (6 bases). The CDR3 extends over 12 amino acids. The germline CDR1 and CDR2 sequences are MNHNS and SASEGT. V was trimmed by 11 bases and J by 5 bases, leaving 14 bases between them. The CDR3 region is CACGGLRDTQYF. As DNA, the CDR3 is TGTGCCTGTGGGGGCCTAAGAGATACGCAGTATTTT.

This chain connects TRBV7-6 to TRBJ2-1; TRBD2 matches at 11 bases. This CDR3 is 17 amino acids long. J gave up 10 bases and V 0 bases, and 11 bases lay outside the gene matches. From germline, CDR1 is SGHVS and CDR2 FNYEAQ. This chain's CDR3 is CASSLAMLAGGIREQFF. CDR3 sequence (DNA): TGTGCCAGCAGCTTAGCGATGCTAGCGGGAGGAATTAGGGAGCAGTTCTTC.

This chain connects TRBV11-1 to TRBJ2-7; 10 nucleotides line up with TRBD1. V lost 5 bases and J lost 3; bases outside the gene matches: 4. Looked up from germline, CDR1 is SGHAT and CDR2 is FQDESV (reference sequence). This CDR3 is 14 amino acids long. CDR3 region: CASSTTGGLYEQYF. CDR3 nucleotide sequence: TGTGCCAGCAGCACGACAGGGGGCCTCTACGAGCAGTACTTC.

The chain carries TRBV28 and TRBJ2-1; D tentatively reads TRBD1 or TRBD2 (5 bases each). The CDR3 sequence is 16 residues long. V dropped 6 bases and J dropped 4 bases, with 19 bases sitting between them. Germline V gene lookup returns CDR1 MDHEN and CDR2 SYDVKM. CDR3 bases: TGTGCCAGCAGGCCCTGGGGCGGGTGGGATTACAATGAGCAGTTCTTC. The encoded protein is CASRPWGGWDYNEQFF.